This TCR beta chain was obtained from a study of blood T cell repertoires in COVID-19. Study as a whole: Collection of acute and convalescent COVID-19 samples took place in the United States, Italy and Spain. In each case, the material was cDNA or gDNA derived from T cells, B-cell-depleted T cells, or PBMCs.

The V gene's germline CDR1 is GTSNPN and CDR2 SVGIG (reference sequence). There are 16 residues in the CDR3. The V and J ends lost 1 base and 0 bases respectively, with 15 bases between them. Authors' analysis steps: Amplification of reference gene primers was used by the study to estimate nucleated cell counts. Clones were read by immunoSEQ multiplex PCR, and TCRdb kept only the in-frame ones, dropping some. D and trimming were read from the DNA, whereas the V and J calls and clone size are those reported in that table. The sample lists 120,000 or so clones, about 80% seen once, with 3.8% in the top ten.

V is TRBV30 and J is TRBJ1-2; no firm D call. Sequenced input: peripheral blood. This clonotype was obtained from a woman aged 45-65 years with acute or convalescent COVID-19. The CDR3 region has the DNA TGTGCCTGGAGTGGGGAGTTTGTGGCAGCTAACTATGGCTACACCTTC. This sequence encodes CAWSGEFVAANYGYTF.